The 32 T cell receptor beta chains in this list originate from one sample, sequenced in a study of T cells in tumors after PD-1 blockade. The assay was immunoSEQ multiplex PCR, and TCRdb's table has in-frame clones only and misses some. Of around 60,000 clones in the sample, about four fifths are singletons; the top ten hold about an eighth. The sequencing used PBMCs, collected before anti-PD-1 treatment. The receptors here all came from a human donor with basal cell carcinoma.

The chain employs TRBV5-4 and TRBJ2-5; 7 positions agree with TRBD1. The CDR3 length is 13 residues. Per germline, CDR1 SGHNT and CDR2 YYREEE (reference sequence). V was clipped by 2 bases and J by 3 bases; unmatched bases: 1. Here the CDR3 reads CASSLTGEETQYF. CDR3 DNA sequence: TGTGCCAGCAGCTTAACAGGGGAAGAGACCCAGTACTTC.

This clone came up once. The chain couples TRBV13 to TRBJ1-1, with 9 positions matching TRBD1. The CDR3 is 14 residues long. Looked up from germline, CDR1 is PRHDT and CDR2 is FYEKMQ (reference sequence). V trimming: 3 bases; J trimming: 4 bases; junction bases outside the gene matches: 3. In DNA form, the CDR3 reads TGTGCCAGCAGCTTCTCGGACAGGGGCACTGAAGCTTTCTTT. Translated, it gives CASSFSDRGTEAFF.

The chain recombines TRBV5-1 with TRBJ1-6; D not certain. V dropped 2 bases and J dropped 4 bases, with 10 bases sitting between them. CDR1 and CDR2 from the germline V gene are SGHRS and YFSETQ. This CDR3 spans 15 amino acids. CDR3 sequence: CASSLVGQYNSPLHF. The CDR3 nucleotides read TGCGCCAGCAGCTTAGTAGGCCAATATAATTCACCCCTCCACTTT.

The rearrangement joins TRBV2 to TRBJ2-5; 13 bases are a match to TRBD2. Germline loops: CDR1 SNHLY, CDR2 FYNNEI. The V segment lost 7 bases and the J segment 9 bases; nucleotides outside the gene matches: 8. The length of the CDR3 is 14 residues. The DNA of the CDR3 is TGTGCCAGCACGACTAGCGGGGGGAAGCTAGCCCAGTACTTC. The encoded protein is CASTTSGGKLAQYF.

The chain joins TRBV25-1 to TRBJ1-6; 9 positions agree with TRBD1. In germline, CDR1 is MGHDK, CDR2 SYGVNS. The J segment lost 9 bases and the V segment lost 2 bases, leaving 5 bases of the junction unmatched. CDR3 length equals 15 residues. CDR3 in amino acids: CASSEATGGISPLHF. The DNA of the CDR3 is TGTGCCAGCAGTGAAGCTACAGGGGGCATTTCACCCCTCCACTTT.

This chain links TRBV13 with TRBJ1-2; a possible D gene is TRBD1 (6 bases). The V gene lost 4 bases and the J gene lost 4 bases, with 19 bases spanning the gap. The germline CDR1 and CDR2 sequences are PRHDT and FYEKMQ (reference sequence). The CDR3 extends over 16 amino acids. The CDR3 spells CASSYYRAEALYGYTF. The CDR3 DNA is TGTGCCAGCAGCTATTACAGGGCTGAGGCCCTCTATGGCTACACCTTC.

The CDR3 DNA is TGTGCCAGCAGTGAGGGGGGGGGCGCCACAGATACGCAGTATTTT. This translates into CASSEGGGATDTQYF. The chain links TRBV6-4 to TRBJ2-3; D perhaps matches TRBD2 (7 bases). The CDR3 length is 15 residues. V shed 3 bases and J shed 2 bases, with 12 bases lying between them. Germline V gene data show CDR1 as MRHNA and CDR2 as SNTAGT.

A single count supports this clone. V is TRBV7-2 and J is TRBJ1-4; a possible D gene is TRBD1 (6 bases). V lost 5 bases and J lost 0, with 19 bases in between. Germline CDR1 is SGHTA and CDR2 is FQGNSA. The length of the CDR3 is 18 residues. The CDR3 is CASSRRGGHRATNEKLFF. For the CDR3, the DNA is TGTGCCAGCAGCCGTCGGGGGGGACACCGAGCAACTAATGAAAAACTGTTTTTT.

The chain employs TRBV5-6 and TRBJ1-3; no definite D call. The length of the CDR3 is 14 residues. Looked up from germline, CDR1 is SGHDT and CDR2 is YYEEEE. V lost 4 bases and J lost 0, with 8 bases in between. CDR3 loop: CASSPGFSGNTIYF. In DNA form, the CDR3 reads TGTGCCAGCAGCCCGGGGTTCTCTGGAAACACCATATATTTT.

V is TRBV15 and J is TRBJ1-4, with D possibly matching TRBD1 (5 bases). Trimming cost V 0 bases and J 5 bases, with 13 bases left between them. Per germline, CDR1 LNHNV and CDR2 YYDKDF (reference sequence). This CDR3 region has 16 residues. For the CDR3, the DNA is TGTGCCACCAGCAGAGATACGACAGTTAGAAATGAAAAACTGTTTTTT. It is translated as CATSRDTTVRNEKLFF.

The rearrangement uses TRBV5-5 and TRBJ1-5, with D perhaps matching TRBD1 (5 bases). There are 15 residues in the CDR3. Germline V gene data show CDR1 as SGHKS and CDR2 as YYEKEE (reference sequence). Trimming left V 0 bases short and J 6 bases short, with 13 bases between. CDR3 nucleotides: TGTGCCAGCAGCTTGGATGGCAGGGCAGGTCAGCCCCAGCATTTT. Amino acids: CASSLDGRAGQPQHF.

The CDR3 nucleotides read TGTGCCTCGGAATCCAGACAGGGAGGTGGCTACACCTTC. As protein: CASESRQGGGYTF. The chain has TRBV13 and TRBJ1-2; 7 bases agree with TRBD1. Trimming took 11 bases from V and 7 from J; bases not matched to a gene: 13. Germline lookup yields CDR1 PRHDT and CDR2 FYEKMQ (reference sequence). The CDR3 runs to 13 residues.

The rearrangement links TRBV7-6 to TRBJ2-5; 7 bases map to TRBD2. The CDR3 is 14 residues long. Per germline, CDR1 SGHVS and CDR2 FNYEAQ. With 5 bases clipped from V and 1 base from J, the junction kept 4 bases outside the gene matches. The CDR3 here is CASSVRLAQETQYF. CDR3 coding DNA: TGTGCCAGCAGCGTAAGACTAGCCCAAGAGACCCAGTACTTC.

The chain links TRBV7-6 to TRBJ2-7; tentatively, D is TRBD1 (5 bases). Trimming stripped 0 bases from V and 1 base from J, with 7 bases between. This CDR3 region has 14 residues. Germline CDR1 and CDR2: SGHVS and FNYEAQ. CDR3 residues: CASSLAAGSYEQYF. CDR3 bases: TGTGCCAGCAGCTTAGCGGCAGGGTCCTACGAGCAGTACTTC. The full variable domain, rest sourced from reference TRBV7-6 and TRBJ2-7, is GAGVSQSPRYKVTKRGQDVALRCDPISGHVSLYWYRQALGQGPEFLTYFNYEAQQDKSGLPNDRFSAERPEGSISTLTIQRTEQRDSAMYRCASSLAAGSYEQYFGPGTRLTVT.

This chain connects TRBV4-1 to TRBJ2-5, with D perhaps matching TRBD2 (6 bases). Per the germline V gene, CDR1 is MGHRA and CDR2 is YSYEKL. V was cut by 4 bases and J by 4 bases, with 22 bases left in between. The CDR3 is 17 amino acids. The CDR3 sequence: CASSRIPRGMGTETQYF. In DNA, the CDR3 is TGCGCCAGCAGCCGAATTCCCCGGGGGATGGGGACAGAGACCCAGTACTTC.

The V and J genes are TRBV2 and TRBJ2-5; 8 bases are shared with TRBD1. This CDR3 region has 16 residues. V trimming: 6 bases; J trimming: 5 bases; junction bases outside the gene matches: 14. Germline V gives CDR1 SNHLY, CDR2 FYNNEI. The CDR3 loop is CASSPLRTGRWETQYF. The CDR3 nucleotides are TGTGCCAGCAGCCCCCTCCGGACAGGGCGTTGGGAGACCCAGTACTTC.

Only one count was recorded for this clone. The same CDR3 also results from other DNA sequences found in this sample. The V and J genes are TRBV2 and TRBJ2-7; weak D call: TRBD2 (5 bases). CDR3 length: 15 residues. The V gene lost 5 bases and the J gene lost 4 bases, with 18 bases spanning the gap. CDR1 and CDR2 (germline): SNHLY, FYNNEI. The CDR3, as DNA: TGTGCCAGCAGTAGGACTGGAGGAGGTCGGTACGAGCAGTACTTC. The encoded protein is CASSRTGGGRYEQYF.

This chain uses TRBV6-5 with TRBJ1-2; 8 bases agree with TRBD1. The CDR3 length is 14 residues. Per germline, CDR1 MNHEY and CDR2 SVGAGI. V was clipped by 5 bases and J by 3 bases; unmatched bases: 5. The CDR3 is CASSRTGQDYGYTF. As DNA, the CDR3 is TGTGCCAGCAGTAGGACAGGGCAGGACTATGGCTACACCTTC.

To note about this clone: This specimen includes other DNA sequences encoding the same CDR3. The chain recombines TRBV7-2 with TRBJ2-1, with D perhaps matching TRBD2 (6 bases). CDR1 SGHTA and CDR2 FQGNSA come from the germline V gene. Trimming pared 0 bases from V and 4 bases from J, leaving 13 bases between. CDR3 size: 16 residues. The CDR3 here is CASSLASTSSYNEQFF. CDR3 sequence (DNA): TGTGCCAGCAGCTTAGCGTCTACTAGCAGTTACAATGAGCAGTTCTTC.

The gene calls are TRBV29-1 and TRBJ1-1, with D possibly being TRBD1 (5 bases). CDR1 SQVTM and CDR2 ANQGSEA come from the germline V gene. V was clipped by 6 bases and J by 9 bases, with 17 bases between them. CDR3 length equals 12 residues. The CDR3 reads CSVPKTAGQAFF. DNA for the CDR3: TGCAGCGTCCCGAAAACTGCAGGGCAAGCTTTCTTT.

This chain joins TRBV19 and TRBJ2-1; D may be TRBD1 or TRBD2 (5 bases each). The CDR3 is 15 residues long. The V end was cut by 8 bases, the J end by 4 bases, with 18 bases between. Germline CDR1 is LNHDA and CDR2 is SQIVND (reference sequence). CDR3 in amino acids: CASGALGTGYNEQFF. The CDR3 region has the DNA TGTGCCAGTGGGGCGCTTGGGACCGGATACAATGAGCAGTTCTTC.

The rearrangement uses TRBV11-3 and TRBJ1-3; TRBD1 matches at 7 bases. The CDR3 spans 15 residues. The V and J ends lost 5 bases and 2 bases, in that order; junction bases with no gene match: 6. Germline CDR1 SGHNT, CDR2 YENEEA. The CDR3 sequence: CASSKSRGAGNTIYF. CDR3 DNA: TGTGCCAGCAGCAAGAGCAGGGGGGCTGGAAACACCATATATTTT.

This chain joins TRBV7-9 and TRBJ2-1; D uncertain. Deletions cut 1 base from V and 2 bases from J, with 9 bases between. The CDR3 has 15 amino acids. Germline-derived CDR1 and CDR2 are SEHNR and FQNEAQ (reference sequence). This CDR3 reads CASSLVTATYNEQFF. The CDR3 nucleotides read TGTGCCAGCAGCTTAGTGACCGCCACCTACAATGAGCAGTTCTTC.

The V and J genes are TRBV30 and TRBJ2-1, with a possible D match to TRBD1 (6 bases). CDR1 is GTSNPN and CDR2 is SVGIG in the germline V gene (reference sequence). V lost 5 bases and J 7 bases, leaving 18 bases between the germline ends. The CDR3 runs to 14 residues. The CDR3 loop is CAWGRQVISNEQFF. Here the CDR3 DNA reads TGTGCCTGGGGTCGACAGGTTATCTCAAATGAGCAGTTCTTC.

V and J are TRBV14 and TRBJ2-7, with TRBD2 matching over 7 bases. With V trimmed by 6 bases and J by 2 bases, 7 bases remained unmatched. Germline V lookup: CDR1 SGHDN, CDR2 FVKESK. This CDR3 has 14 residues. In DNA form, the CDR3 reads TGTGCCAGCAGGGCCAGCGGGAAACCCTACGAGCAGTACTTC. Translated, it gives CASRASGKPYEQYF.

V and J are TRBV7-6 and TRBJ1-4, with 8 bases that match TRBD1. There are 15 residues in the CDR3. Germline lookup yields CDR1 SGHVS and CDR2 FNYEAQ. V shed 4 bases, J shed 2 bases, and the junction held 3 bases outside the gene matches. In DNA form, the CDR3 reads TGTGCCAGCAGCTCAAACAGGGGGACTAATGAAAAACTGTTTTTT. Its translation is CASSSNRGTNEKLFF. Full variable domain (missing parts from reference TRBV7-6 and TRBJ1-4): GAGVSQSPRYKVTKRGQDVALRCDPISGHVSLYWYRQALGQGPEFLTYFNYEAQQDKSGLPNDRFSAERPEGSISTLTIQRTEQRDSAMYRCASSSNRGTNEKLFFGSGTQLSVL.

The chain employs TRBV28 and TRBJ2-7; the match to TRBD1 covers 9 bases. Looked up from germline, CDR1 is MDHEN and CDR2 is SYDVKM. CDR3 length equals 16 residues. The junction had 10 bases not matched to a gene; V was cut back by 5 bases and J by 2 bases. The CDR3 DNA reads TGTGCCAGCAGTCCGGACAGGGGTGTTAGGACCTACGAGCAGTACTTC. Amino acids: CASSPDRGVRTYEQYF. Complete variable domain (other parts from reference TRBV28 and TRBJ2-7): DVKVTQSSRYLVKRTGEKVFLECVQDMDHENMFWYRQDPGLGLRLIYFSYDVKMKEKGDIPEGYSVSREKKERFSLILESASTNQTSMYLCASSPDRGVRTYEQYFGPGTRLTVT.

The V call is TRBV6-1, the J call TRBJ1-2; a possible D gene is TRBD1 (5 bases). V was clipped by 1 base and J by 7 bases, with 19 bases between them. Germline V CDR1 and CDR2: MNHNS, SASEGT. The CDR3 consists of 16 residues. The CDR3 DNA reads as TGTGCCAGCAGTGAAGACCAATCGGGACCAGTAGGTGGCTACACCTTC. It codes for CASSEDQSGPVGGYTF.

CDR3 sequence: CASSDGGHLTDTQYF. The CDR3 coding sequence is TGCGCCAGCAGTGACGGGGGTCACCTCACAGATACGCAGTATTTT. The chain uses TRBV10-1 and TRBJ2-3, with D possibly being TRBD2 (6 bases). Trimming took 3 bases from V and 2 from J, leaving 12 bases between them. The CDR3 covers 15 residues. Germline CDR1 WNHNN, CDR2 SYGVQD (reference sequence).

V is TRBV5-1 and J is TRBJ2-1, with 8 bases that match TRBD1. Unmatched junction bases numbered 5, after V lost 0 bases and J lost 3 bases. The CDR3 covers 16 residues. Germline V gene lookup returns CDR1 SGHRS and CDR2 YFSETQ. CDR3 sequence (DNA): TGCGCCAGCAGCTTGGAAGGGACAGGCATCTACAATGAGCAGTTCTTC. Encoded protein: CASSLEGTGIYNEQFF.

The CDR3: CASSQGQGRTYEQYF. As DNA, the CDR3 is TGTGCCAGCAGCCAAGGACAGGGGAGGACCTACGAGCAGTACTTC. The chain links TRBV14 to TRBJ2-7; 8 bases agree with TRBD1. CDR1 is SGHDN, CDR2 FVKESK, per germline. With 1 base clipped from V and 2 bases from J, the junction kept 4 bases outside the gene matches. There are 15 residues in the CDR3.

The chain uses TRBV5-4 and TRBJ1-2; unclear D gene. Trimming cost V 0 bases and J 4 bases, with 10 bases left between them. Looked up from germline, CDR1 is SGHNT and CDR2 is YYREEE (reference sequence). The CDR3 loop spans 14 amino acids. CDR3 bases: TGTGCCAGCAGCTTGGGAGTGGACCCCTATGGCTACACCTTC. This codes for CASSLGVDPYGYTF.